This T cell receptor beta chain is drawn from a study of Ad26.COV2.S vaccination and SARS-CoV-2 variants (dated by TCRdb to the early 2020s). General notes on the study: TCRbeta repertoire sequencing served as the tool for gauging how specific and how broad the SARS-CoV-2-reactive T cell receptors were following Ad26.COV2.S vaccination. The TCR-sequenced set comprised around 30 samples: around 20 Ad26.COV2.S vaccine recipients, 5 placebo recipients and 8 SARS-CoV-2 convalescent individuals. The investigation overall reported the following: Compared with placebo recipients, Ad26.COV2.S recipients showed higher spike-specific TCR breadth (P = 0.0014). Vaccine and placebo recipients had comparable non-spike TCR breadth, which fits with the vaccine containing only spike. It was noted by the authors that total T cell responses may have been underestimated by the TCR breadth and depth analyses. After vaccination, spike-specific CD8+ and CD4+ T cell responses were reported to show substantial breadth.

As to this clone: Its antigen remains undetermined. Base qualities are not provided; no much larger clone lies one nucleotide away.

The label giving this sample's time point can be read as: individuals recovered from natural SARS-CoV-2 infection. The germline ends are 9 bases apart after V is trimmed by 0 bases and J by 4 bases. CDR3 length: 15 amino acids, cysteine to phenylalanine. CDR3 DNA is the only sequence kept; it has 45 bases, read in frame from the first base. As encoded in the germline V gene (reference sequence), CDR1 is SEHNR while CDR2 is FQNEAQ. TCRbeta CDR3 regions were sequenced with the immunoSEQ Assay. After extraction, genomic DNA underwent amplification by bias-controlled multiplex PCR, followed by high-throughput sequencing. Concerning the study's data processing: To quantify the absolute abundance of every unique TCRbeta CDR3 region, sequences were collapsed and filtered. Usable DNA was measured by amplifying reference genes present in all nucleated cells, and TCRbeta template counts were normalized to that usable DNA to estimate T cell fraction. Repertoire TCRs were annotated as SARS-CoV-2-specific by exact matching of V gene, CDR3 amino acid sequence and J gene to a known reactive TCR set. The reference SARS-CoV-2 TCR set came from MIRA and was filtered for enrichment in COVID-19-positive ImmuneCODE repertoires, removing public or cross-reactive TCRs. Using the MIRA antigens, annotated TCRs were further analysed by specific ORF or by position within an ORF. Depth was the summed frequency of annotated unique rearrangements, while breadth was defined as annotated unique rearrangements over total unique productive rearrangements. Two-sided Wilcoxon rank-sum tests were used to compare TCR breadth between groups. TCRdb re-hosts the immuneACCESS table, in-frame sequences only. Its copies lack some clones; in the studies checked, an unresolved V gene accounts for under half of them, and the cause for the rest is not known. From that table come the V and J calls and clone size; the DNA was used to work out D and trimming. This sample has 180,000 or so clones in its table, and around 85% of those were observed once. The top ten clonotypes cover 5.5% to 6% of the sample.

This sequence uses TRBV7-9 and TRBJ2-2, with no reliable assignment of the D segment. The receptor was derived from a human donor who had recovered from COVID-19. The specimen comprised peripheral blood, sampled after recovery from COVID-19. The nucleotide sequence reads as follows: TGTGCCAGCAGCTTAGCCGGTCCCCTCACCGGGGAGCTGTTTTTT. Its amino acids are CASSLAGPLTGELFF.